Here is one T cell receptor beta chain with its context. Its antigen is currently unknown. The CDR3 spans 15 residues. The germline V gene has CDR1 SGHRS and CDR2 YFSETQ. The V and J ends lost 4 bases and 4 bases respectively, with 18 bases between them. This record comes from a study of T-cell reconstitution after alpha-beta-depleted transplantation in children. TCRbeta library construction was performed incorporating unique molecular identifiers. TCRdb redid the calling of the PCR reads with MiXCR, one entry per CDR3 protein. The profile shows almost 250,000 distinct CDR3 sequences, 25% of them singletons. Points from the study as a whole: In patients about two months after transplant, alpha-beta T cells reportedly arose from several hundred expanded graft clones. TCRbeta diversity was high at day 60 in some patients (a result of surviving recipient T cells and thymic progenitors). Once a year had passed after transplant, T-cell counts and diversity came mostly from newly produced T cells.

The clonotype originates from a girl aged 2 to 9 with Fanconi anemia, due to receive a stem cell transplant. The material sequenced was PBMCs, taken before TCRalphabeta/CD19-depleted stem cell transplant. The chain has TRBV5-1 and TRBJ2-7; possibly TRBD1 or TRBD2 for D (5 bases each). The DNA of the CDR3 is TGCGCCAGCAGCCCCACCCCCGGGACCTCATACGAGCAGTACTTC. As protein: CASSPTPGTSYEQYF.